This is a list of T cell receptor beta chains from one sample in a study of T cell responses to AZD1222 COVID-19 vaccine. Sequencing used immunoSEQ multiplex PCR; TCRdb keeps in-frame clones, though not all of them. The sample lists roughly 55,000 clones, 70% to 90% occurring once. The sample in question was peripheral blood, obtained on day 0 of AZD1222 vaccination. Receptor source: an adult in good health. The conserved cysteine and the conserved F or W are not part of the CDR3 here. A D gene is named only where the DNA matches it firmly. Expanded clones are given a class, and other clones once, few, many or no size at all.

size	D	V	J	CDR3
few	.	TRBV6-1	TRBJ1-3	ASSDFGRSGNTIY
.	.	TRBV9	TRBJ1-1	ASSVSGRLDTEAF
few	TRBD1	TRBV7-9	TRBJ1-1	ASSSGGVTGTGENEAF
.	.	TRBV6-5	TRBJ1-1	ASSYGFKGTEAF
.	TRBD1	TRBV19	TRBJ2-1	ASSPTGGDEQF
.	.	TRBV28	TRBJ1-5	ASSLDGWPQH
.	.	TRBV7-9	TRBJ1-1	ASSLGTSGTEAF
.	TRBD2	TRBV9	TRBJ2-1	ASSGPGTSGGIDEQF
.	.	TRBV18	TRBJ2-3	ASSPPSTGRTDTQY
.	.	TRBV19	TRBJ1-2	ASSIGRQNYGYT
once	TRBD1	TRBV20-1	TRBJ1-1	SASYPSATGWSEAF
few	TRBD1	TRBV19	TRBJ1-6	ASSQDRVTPLH
.	.	TRBV12-2	TRBJ1-5	ASRPSPGSEGNQPQH
.	.	TRBV19	TRBJ2-7	ASSHSASYEQY
.	.	TRBV5-8	TRBJ1-1	ASSLDRNTEAF
.	TRBD1	TRBV30	TRBJ1-1	AWSGGDSGGIMAF
.	TRBD1	TRBV11-2	TRBJ2-7	ASSFRTGPTYEQY
once	.	TRBV5-1	TRBJ2-3	ASSGGAGTDTQY
.	.	TRBV5-4	TRBJ1-1	ASSLDLGNTEAF
.	.	TRBV3-1/TRBV3-2	TRBJ2-3	ASSQEGGTTLRGLSTDTQY
.	.	TRBV4-2	TRBJ2-7	ASSQDQDGYEQY
.	TRBD1	TRBV5-8	TRBJ1-5	ASSLFGRGLNQPQH
.	.	TRBV5-1	TRBJ2-1	ASSLGSTDSYNEQF
.	.	TRBV19	TRBJ2-1	ATGQLQYNEQF
.	TRBD1	TRBV11-1	TRBJ1-1	ASSLGRDRGSTEAF
.	.	TRBV28	TRBJ1-4	ASSTGSHNEKLF
.	TRBD1	TRBV13	TRBJ2-7	ASSPTGSSYEQY
.	.	TRBV6-5	TRBJ2-2	ASSRQTNTGELF
.	.	TRBV2	TRBJ1-1	ASSEQGNTEAF
.	.	TRBV6-5	TRBJ2-5	ATWPGRYQETQY